This is a list of T cell receptor beta chains from one sample in a study of blood T cell repertoires in COVID-19. The protocol was immunoSEQ multiplex PCR, while the TCRdb copy is restricted to in-frame clones and leaves out a portion. The profile covers approximately 75,000 clones, with around 76% appearing a single time and around 28% taken by the ten largest. The sample comprised peripheral blood. The receptors were sampled from a woman older than 75 with active or convalescent COVID-19. Each CDR3 is given with its conserved first and last residue. The D gene is left open where the match is weak. For some rows the clone size is stated as once, few or many, or as a class when expanded; others skip it.

DNA,CDR3,D,J,size,V
TGTGCCAGCAGCCGGACAGGCGGAACCGGGGAGCTGTTTTTT,CASSRTGGTGELFF,TRBD1,TRBJ2-2,NA,TRBV7-3
TGTGCCAGCGGTCGACTAACTCATGAGACCCAGTACTTC,CASGRLTHETQYF,NA,TRBJ2-5,NA,TRBV3-1/TRBV3-2
TGTGCCAGCAGTTCCACCAGGGGGGAATTAACCTACGAGCAGTACTTC,CASSSTRGELTYEQYF,NA,TRBJ2-7,NA,TRBV6-5
TGTGCCAGTAGTATTCCCGTAGCCAAAAACATTCAGTACTTC,CASSIPVAKNIQYF,NA,TRBJ2-4,NA,TRBV19
TGTGCCACCAGCACCGCACAGGGGGCCGGGGAGCTGTTTTTT,CATSTAQGAGELFF,TRBD1,TRBJ2-2,few,TRBV15
TGCGCCAGCTCGAGGACAGGGGCGATCTTCACAGATACGCAGTATTTT,CASSRTGAIFTDTQYF,TRBD1,TRBJ2-3,NA,TRBV10-2
TGTGCCAGCAGTCCTGTAGCTGCTCATCAGCCCCAGCATTTT,CASSPVAAHQPQHF,NA,TRBJ1-5,once,TRBV27
TGTGCCAGCAGTGAAGCGCTTAGTCAGCCCCAGCATTTT,CASSEALSQPQHF,NA,TRBJ1-5,NA,TRBV6-1
TGTGCCAGCGCACAGGGAAATAGCAATCAGCCCCAGCATTTT,CASAQGNSNQPQHF,NA,TRBJ1-5,NA,TRBV27
TGTGCCAGCAGCTTAGGAGGAGTAAAGACCCAGTACTTC,CASSLGGVKTQYF,NA,TRBJ2-5,NA,TRBV7-2
TGTGCCAGCAGCCTCCAGGGGGTCGACACCTTC,CASSLQGVDTF,TRBD1,TRBJ1-2,few,TRBV3-1/TRBV3-2
TGCGCCAGCAGCCAAGATCTAGGGGCCAGCAATCAGCCCCAGCATTTT,CASSQDLGASNQPQHF,NA,TRBJ1-5,NA,TRBV4-3
TGTGCCAGCAGCCAAGATTTAGGGGGGGCGATCACTGAAGCTTTCTTT,CASSQDLGGAITEAFF,NA,TRBJ1-1,NA,TRBV14
TGTGCCAGCAGTTTACAGGGAGGAGCCCTCCACTTT,CASSLQGGALHF,NA,TRBJ1-6,once,TRBV12-3/TRBV12-4
TGTGCTAGTGGTTCCGGGGATGTCACCGGGGAGCTGTTTTTT,CASGSGDVTGELFF,NA,TRBJ2-2,NA,TRBV12-5
TGTGCCACTGCCGGCGGGGGCATCCAAGAGACCCAGTACTTC,CATAGGGIQETQYF,NA,TRBJ2-5,NA,TRBV5-4
TGTGCCAGCAGCGACCAATCCTCAGGGGCCCAGTACTTC,CASSDQSSGAQYF,NA,TRBJ2-5,NA,TRBV5-4
TGTGCCAGCAGTTTTGAGAGGACAGGAAATGAAAAACTGTTTTTT,CASSFERTGNEKLFF,TRBD1,TRBJ1-4,NA,TRBV6-5
TGTGCCAGCAGCCGGGACAGGGGGACCGGGGAGCTGTTTTTT,CASSRDRGTGELFF,TRBD1,TRBJ2-2,few,TRBV2
TGTGCCAGCAGTGGGGGACAGGGTACACTATATTCACCCCTCCACTTT,CASSGGQGTLYSPLHF,TRBD1,TRBJ1-6,NA,TRBV6-1
TGTGCAAGTCGCTTAAGCGGGGGTCTCAAGAATGAGCAGTTCTTC,CASRLSGGLKNEQFF,NA,TRBJ2-1,NA,TRBV12-2
TGCGCCAGCAGCCAAGATATCCGGGACAGGGGCACTGAAGCTTTCTTT,CASSQDIRDRGTEAFF,TRBD1,TRBJ1-1,NA,TRBV4-3
TGTGCCAGCAGCTTTCCCAAGCCCCCCTACGAGCAGTACTTC,CASSFPKPPYEQYF,NA,TRBJ2-7,NA,TRBV5-6
TGTGCCAGCAGCCCACCGTCCGGGACAGGGAGGAACATTCAGTACTTC,CASSPPSGTGRNIQYF,TRBD1,TRBJ2-4,NA,TRBV7-9
TGTGCCAGCAGTTACTCGGGGACAGGCGCTGGTTCACCCCTCCACTTT,CASSYSGTGAGSPLHF,TRBD1,TRBJ1-6,NA,TRBV6-6
TGTGCCAGCAGGACCCAAACAGGCCCCGGCTACACCTTC,CASRTQTGPGYTF,NA,TRBJ1-2,NA,TRBV6-5
TGTGCCAGCAGTTTCTTGGAGGAGACCCAGTACTTC,CASSFLEETQYF,NA,TRBJ2-5,NA,TRBV12-3/TRBV12-4
TGTGCCACCAGTGATTTAGGACAGTCAACCCCGGCACTTCAGTTCTTC,CATSDLGQSTPALQFF,NA,TRBJ2-1,NA,TRBV24-1